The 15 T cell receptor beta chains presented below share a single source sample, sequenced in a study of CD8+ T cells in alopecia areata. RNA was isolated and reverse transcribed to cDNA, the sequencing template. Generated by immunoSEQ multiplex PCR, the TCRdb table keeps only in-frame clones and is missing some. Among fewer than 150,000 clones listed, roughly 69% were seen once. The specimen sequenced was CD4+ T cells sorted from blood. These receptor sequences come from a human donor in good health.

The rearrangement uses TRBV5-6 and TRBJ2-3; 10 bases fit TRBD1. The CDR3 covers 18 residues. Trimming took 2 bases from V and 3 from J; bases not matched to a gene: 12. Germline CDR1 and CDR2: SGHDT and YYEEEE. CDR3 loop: CASSLRPGTGVGTDTQYF. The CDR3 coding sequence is TGTGCCAGCAGCTTACGCCCCGGGACAGGGGTCGGGACAGATACGCAGTATTTT.

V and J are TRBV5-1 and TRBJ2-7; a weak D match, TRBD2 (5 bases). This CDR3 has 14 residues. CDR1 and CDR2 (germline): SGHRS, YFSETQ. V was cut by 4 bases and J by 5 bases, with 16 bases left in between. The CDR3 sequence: CASSEDSSIHEQYF. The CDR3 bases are TGCGCCAGCAGCGAGGACTCATCCATCCACGAGCAGTACTTC.

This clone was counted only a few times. The DNA for the CDR3 is TGCAGCGTTATTCCGGGACAAGTCTTCTACGAGCAGTACTTC. It codes for CSVIPGQVFYEQYF. The rearrangement links TRBV29-1 to TRBJ2-7, with a tentative D call TRBD1 (6 bases). V was trimmed by 5 bases and J by 3 bases, leaving 17 bases between them. The length of the CDR3 is 14 residues. CDR1 SQVTM and CDR2 ANQGSEA come from the germline V gene.

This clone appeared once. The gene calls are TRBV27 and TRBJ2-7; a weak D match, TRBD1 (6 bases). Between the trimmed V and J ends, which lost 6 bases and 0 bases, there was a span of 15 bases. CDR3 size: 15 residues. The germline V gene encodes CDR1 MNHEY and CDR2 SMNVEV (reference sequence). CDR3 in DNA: TGTGCCAGCAGAACTACAGGGTCGATCTCCTACGAGCAGTACTTC. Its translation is CASRTTGSISYEQYF.

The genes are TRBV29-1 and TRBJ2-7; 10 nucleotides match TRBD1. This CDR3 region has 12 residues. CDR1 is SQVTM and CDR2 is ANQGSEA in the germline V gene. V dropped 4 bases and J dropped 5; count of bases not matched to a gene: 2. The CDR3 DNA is TGCAGCGTTGGACAGGGGGCAGACGAGCAGTACTTC. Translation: CSVGQGADEQYF.

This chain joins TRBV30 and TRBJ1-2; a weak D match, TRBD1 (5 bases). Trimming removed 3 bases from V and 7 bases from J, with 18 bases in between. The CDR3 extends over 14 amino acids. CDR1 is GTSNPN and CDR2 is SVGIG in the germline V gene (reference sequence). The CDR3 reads CAWREGSWGVGYTF. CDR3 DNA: TGTGCCTGGAGAGAAGGATCTTGGGGGGTTGGCTACACCTTC.

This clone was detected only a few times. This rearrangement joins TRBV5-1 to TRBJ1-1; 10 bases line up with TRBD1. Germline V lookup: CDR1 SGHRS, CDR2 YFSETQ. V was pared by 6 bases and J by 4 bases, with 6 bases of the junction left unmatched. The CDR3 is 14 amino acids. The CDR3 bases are TGCGCCAGCAACACGGGACAGGGGTTCACTGAAGCTTTCTTT. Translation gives CASNTGQGFTEAFF.

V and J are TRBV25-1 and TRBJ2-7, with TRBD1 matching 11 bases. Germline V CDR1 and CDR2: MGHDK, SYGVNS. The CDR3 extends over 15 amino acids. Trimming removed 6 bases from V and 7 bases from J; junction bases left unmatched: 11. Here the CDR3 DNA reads TGTGCCAGCAGCTCAACCGGGACAGGGGGGAGGGAGCAGTACTTC. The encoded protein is CASSSTGTGGREQYF.

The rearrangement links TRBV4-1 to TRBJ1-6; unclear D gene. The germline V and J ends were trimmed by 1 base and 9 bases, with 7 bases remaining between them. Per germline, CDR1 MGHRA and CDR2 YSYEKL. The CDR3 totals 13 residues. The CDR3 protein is CASSQGGGSPLHF. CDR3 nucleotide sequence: TGCGCCAGCAGCCAAGGGGGTGGTTCACCCCTCCACTTT.

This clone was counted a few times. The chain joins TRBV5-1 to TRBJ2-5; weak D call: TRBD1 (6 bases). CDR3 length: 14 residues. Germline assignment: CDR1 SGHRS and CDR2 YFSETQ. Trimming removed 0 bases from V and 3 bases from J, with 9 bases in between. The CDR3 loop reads CASSLEQGKETQYF. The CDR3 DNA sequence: TGCGCCAGCAGCTTGGAACAGGGAAAAGAGACCCAGTACTTC. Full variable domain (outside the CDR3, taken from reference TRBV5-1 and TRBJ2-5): KAGVTQTPRYLIKTRGQQVTLSCSPISGHRSVSWYQQTPGQGLQFLFEYFSETQRNKGNFPGRFSGRQFSNSRSEMNVSTLELGDSALYLCASSLEQGKETQYFGPGTRLLVL.

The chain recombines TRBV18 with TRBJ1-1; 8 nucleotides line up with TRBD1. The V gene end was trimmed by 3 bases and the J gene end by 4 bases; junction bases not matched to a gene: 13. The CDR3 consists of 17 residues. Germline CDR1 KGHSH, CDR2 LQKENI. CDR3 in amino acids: CASSPGQGVVVGTEAFF. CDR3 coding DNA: TGTGCCAGCTCACCCGGACAGGGAGTGGTAGTGGGCACTGAAGCTTTCTTT.

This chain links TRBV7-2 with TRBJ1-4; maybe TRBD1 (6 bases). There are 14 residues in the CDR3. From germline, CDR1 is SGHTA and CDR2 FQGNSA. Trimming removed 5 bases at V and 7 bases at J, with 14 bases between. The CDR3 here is CASSLAGAGEKLFF. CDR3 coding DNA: TGTGCCAGCAGCCTCGCGGGGGCCGGTGAAAAACTGTTTTTT.

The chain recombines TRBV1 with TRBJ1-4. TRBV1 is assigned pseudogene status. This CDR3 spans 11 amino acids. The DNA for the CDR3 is TGCACCAGCAGCCAAAGTGAAAAACTGTTTTTT. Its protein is CTSSQSEKLFF.

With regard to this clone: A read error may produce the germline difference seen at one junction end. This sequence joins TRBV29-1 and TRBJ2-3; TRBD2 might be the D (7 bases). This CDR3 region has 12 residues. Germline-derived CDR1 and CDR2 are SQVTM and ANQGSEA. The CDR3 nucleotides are TGCAGCGCTGAAGGGGGGGCAGGGGCGCAGTATTTT. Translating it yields CSAEGGAGAQYF.

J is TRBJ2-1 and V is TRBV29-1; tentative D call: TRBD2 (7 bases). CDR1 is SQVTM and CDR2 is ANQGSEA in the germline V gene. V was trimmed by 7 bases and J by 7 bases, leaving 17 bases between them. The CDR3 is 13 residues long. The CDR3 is CSAVGGVFNEQFF. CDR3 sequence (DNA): TGCAGCGCAGTAGGGGGGGTCTTTAATGAGCAGTTCTTC.